This T cell receptor (beta chain) was sequenced during a study of T cell responses to AZD1222 COVID-19 vaccine. Study-wide points: CD4 TCRs associated with vaccination spanned spike, dominating at 160-218 and 743-854. Donors, mostly white British, included more females; clonal diversity was possibly underestimated. Of spike-specific TCRs, nearly half reportedly target regions left unmutated in variants.

Germline values: CDR1 SGHNT, CDR2 YYREEE (reference sequence). Trimming at V came to 10 bases and at J to 0 bases, leaving 6 bases not matched to a gene. This CDR3 spans 13 amino acids. A note on this clone: Its antigen is currently unknown.

Doses given second, at about 4 or about 12 weeks, were pooled. Only in-frame clones appear in the TCRdb table, and some are missing; sequencing was by immunoSEQ multiplex PCR. Of fewer than 120,000 clones listed, approximately 94% are singletons. V is TRBV5-4 and J is TRBJ1-1, with 7 bases lining up with TRBD1. The origin of this receptor is an adult who received the AZD1222 COVID-19 vaccine. The material sequenced was peripheral blood, taken 28 days after the second AZD1222 dose. CDR3 region: CASGGVMNTEAFF. The CDR3 bases are TGTGCCTCAGGGGGGGTAATGAACACTGAAGCTTTCTTT.